One sample yielded the 13 T cell receptor beta chains listed below, sequenced in a study of T-cell memory formation after mild COVID-19. TCRdb reprocessed the 5' RACE reads via MiXCR and lists one record per CDR3 protein. The table lists approximately 260,000 distinct CDR3 sequences, roughly 17% of them singletons. The sequenced material came from PBMCs or a T cell subset sorted from them (not recorded which). These receptors were collected from a man aged 18 to 30 who had mild COVID-19 (a few samples of this study predate the infection). Cell type and time point are not known.

This chain links TRBV12-3 or TRBV12-4 with TRBJ1-2, with D tentatively TRBD1 (5 bases). The CDR3 has 14 amino acids. Trimming shortened V by 3 bases and J by 2 bases, and 10 bases separated the two germline ends. DNA of the CDR3: TGTGCCAGCAGTTTGTGGCAGGGCAACTATGGCTACACCTTC. This codes for CASSLWQGNYGYTF.

About this clonotype: One end of the junction varies from germline; a read error may be responsible. The V and J genes are TRBV5-5 and TRBJ2-6; possible D gene TRBD2, 6 bases. Per germline, CDR1 SGHKS and CDR2 YYEKEE (reference sequence). The CDR3 extends over 14 amino acids. The CDR3 here is CASSSGSGANVMTF. The CDR3 DNA reads as TGTGCCAGCAGCAGCGGGTCTGGGGCCAACGTCATGACTTTC.

The J gene is TRBJ1-1, the V gene TRBV20-1; D possibly corresponds to TRBD1 (5 bases). The CDR3 runs to 15 residues. V was trimmed by 4 bases and J by 0 bases, leaving 15 bases between them. CDR1 DFQATT and CDR2 SNEGSKA come from the germline V gene (reference sequence). The CDR3 DNA follows: TGCAGTGCTAATGGGGAGAGGGGATTGAACACTGAAGCTTTCTTT. Protein product: CSANGERGLNTEAFF.

This chain joins TRBV11-2 and TRBJ2-1, with 13 bases lining up with TRBD2. Unmatched junction bases numbered 8, after V lost 6 bases and J lost 0 bases. Germline V lookup: CDR1 SGHAT, CDR2 FQNNGV. This CDR3 is built from 18 residues. The CDR3 DNA reads TGTGCCAGCAGAAGGACTAGCGGGGGAAGAAGCTCCTACAATGAGCAGTTCTTC. Its translation: CASRRTSGGRSSYNEQFF.

This clonotype was seen ten or more times. The chain couples TRBV10-1 to TRBJ2-1, with TRBD1 matching 9 bases. The V and J ends lost 6 bases and 8 bases, in that order; junction bases with no gene match: 5. The CDR3 is 13 residues long. Germline values: CDR1 WNHNN, CDR2 SYGVQD (reference sequence). The CDR3 protein is CASRGQGDHEQFF. The CDR3 DNA follows: TGCGCCAGCAGGGGACAGGGTGACCATGAGCAGTTCTTC.

This clonotype has just a few counts. The chain couples TRBV7-2 to TRBJ2-4, with unresolved D. The CDR3 runs to 14 residues. V lost 5 bases, J lost 2 bases, and 10 bases lay in between. CDR1 and CDR2 from the germline V gene are SGHTA and FQGNSA. CDR3 in amino acids: CASSHLQPKNIQYF. For the CDR3, the DNA is TGTGCCAGCAGCCACCTACAACCCAAAAACATTCAGTACTTC.

The sample holds a few counts of this clonotype. The gene calls are TRBV12-3 or TRBV12-4 and TRBJ2-3; 9 bases are a match to TRBD2. The CDR3 spans 14 residues. V shed 6 bases and J 4 bases; nucleotides not matched to a gene: 5. The CDR3 sequence is CASSWRGGSDTQYF. Written as DNA, the CDR3 is TGTGCCAGCAGCTGGCGGGGGGGCTCAGATACGCAGTATTTT.

This clonotype was seen repeatedly, ten times or more. The V and J genes are TRBV6-5 and TRBJ2-7; TRBD1 agrees at 9 bases. Per the germline V gene, CDR1 is MNHEY and CDR2 is SVGAGI. CDR3 length: 16 residues. The V and J ends lost 7 bases and 7 bases, in that order; junction bases with no gene match: 17. The CDR3 region has the DNA TGTGCCAGCATAAGGCGCCCGGGACAGGGAGCGGGAGAGCAGTACTTC. It encodes CASIRRPGQGAGEQYF.

In its sample, this clonotype was seen a few times. J is TRBJ1-4 and V is TRBV4-1, with D tentatively TRBD1 (5 bases). The CDR3 is 16 amino acids. V lost 3 bases and J 11 bases, leaving 22 bases between the germline ends. Germline CDR1 MGHRA, CDR2 YSYEKL. The CDR3 protein is CASSHQRVTVGDKLFF. The DNA of the CDR3 is TGCGCCAGCAGCCATCAACGCGTGACAGTAGGGGATAAACTGTTTTTT.

This clonotype occurred a few times. J is TRBJ2-7 and V is TRBV7-9, with a possible D match to TRBD2 (6 bases). In germline, CDR1 is SEHNR, CDR2 FQNEAQ (reference sequence). Trimming pared 5 bases from V and 4 bases from J, leaving 12 bases between. This CDR3 has 13 amino acids. CDR3 loop: CASSQNLAYEQYV. The CDR3 DNA is TGTGCCAGCAGCCAAAACCTAGCGTACGAGCAGTACGTC.

In its sample, this clonotype was seen a few times. The chain links TRBV24-1 to TRBJ2-6; 10 bases match TRBD1. J was trimmed by 8 bases and V by 7 bases; bases with no gene match: 7. The CDR3 is made up of 15 amino acids. Germline lookup yields CDR1 KGHDR and CDR2 SFDVKD. The CDR3 DNA reads as TGTGCCACCAGACCGGGACAGGGGCCCTCCAACGTCCTGACTTTC. This translates into CATRPGQGPSNVLTF.

This clonotype was detected a few times. The V call is TRBV6-5, the J call TRBJ2-7; D unresolved. Per the germline V gene, CDR1 is MNHEY and CDR2 is SVGAGI. The CDR3 has 11 residues. Trimming took 2 bases from V and 6 from J, leaving 5 bases between them. CDR3 nucleotide sequence: TGTGCCAGCAGTTACGGGGTCGAGCAGTACTTC. It encodes CASSYGVEQYF.

The genes are TRBV6-5 and TRBJ1-1; weak D call: TRBD1 (6 bases). The CDR3 spans 14 residues. Trimming left V 4 bases short and J 4 bases short, with 13 bases between. Germline CDR1 reads MNHEY; CDR2 reads SVGAGI. CDR3 in amino acids: CASSSTGAGTEAFF. CDR3 DNA sequence: TGTGCCAGCAGTTCCACGGGGGCGGGCACTGAAGCTTTCTTT.